Presented here are 20 T cell receptor beta chains from one specimen sequenced in a study of CD8+ T cells in alopecia areata (dated by TCRdb to the late 2010s). Libraries were built with the immunoSEQ multiplex PCR assay. RNA was extracted from all samples and reverse transcribed into cDNA, which served as template for TCR sequencing. TCRdb stores this immuneACCESS table with in-frame sequences only. Part of the clones is absent; in the studies checked, under half of the shortfall reflects unresolved V genes, and no reason is known for the rest. In all, the sample holds about 210,000 clones, and around 65% of those were seen once. The ten largest clones take up 0.95% to 1.5% of the sample. The treatment or condition label, read with the paper, signifies: oral pan-JAK inhibitor, 5-10 mg twice daily. Sample: CD4+ T cells sorted from blood, taken between weeks 43 and 45, from a patient treated with tofacitinib. The receptors were sampled from a human donor with alopecia areata.

This clone was counted between two and nine times. The rearrangement links TRBV4-3 to TRBJ2-2; D could derive from TRBD1 or TRBD2 (5 bases each). The germline V gene encodes CDR1 LGHNA and CDR2 YSLEER. V was cut by 4 bases and J by 4 bases, with 10 bases left in between. The CDR3 sequence is 14 residues long. CDR3 sequence (DNA): TGCGCCAGCAGCCGGGGACCTGCCACCGGGGAGCTGTTTTTT. Protein product: CASSRGPATGELFF.

The chain employs TRBV5-6 and TRBJ2-5; 9 bases align to TRBD2. This CDR3 region has 16 residues. V was pared by 4 bases and J by 5 bases, with 12 bases of the junction left unmatched. CDR1 SGHDT and CDR2 YYEEEE come from the germline V gene. In DNA form, the CDR3 reads TGTGCCAGCAGCCGCCCGGGGACTAGCACCCAGGAGACCCAGTACTTC. This encodes CASSRPGTSTQETQYF.

This chain joins TRBV7-2 and TRBJ2-7; 14 bases line up with TRBD2. Per germline, CDR1 SGHTA and CDR2 FQGNSA. The junction had 4 bases not matched to a gene; V was cut back by 1 base and J by 5 bases. CDR3 length: 16 residues. The CDR3 nucleotides are TGTGCCAGCAGCTTAGGACTAGCGGGGGGGCGCAACGAGCAGTACTTC. Translated, it gives CASSLGLAGGRNEQYF.

The V and J genes are TRBV6-5 and TRBJ1-1; D ambiguous. Germline CDR1 reads MNHEY; CDR2 reads SVGAGI. V gave up 6 bases and J gave up 1 base, with 9 bases separating them. The CDR3 totals 13 residues. The CDR3 DNA is TGTGCCAGCAGACTAGTAAGGAACACTGAAGCTTTCTTT. Amino acid sequence: CASRLVRNTEAFF.

The rearrangement uses TRBV9 and TRBJ1-2; D gene ambiguous. Looked up from germline, CDR1 is SGDLS and CDR2 is YYNGEE. CDR3 length: 14 residues. The V gene lost 0 bases and the J gene lost 3 bases, with 9 bases spanning the gap. As DNA, the CDR3 is TGTGCCAGCAGCGTAGGTGCGACGGACTATGGCTACACCTTC. Translating it yields CASSVGATDYGYTF.

J is TRBJ2-3 and V is TRBV11-2, with D unclear. Germline CDR1 SGHAT, CDR2 FQNNGV. V lost 2 bases, J lost 4 bases, and 7 bases lay in between. This CDR3 has 13 amino acids. The CDR3 reads CASSLTIPDTQYF. CDR3 sequence (DNA): TGTGCCAGCAGCTTAACCATCCCAGATACGCAGTATTTT.

The J gene is TRBJ2-7, the V gene TRBV29-1, with D possibly called TRBD1 or TRBD2 (6 bases each). Trimming left V 4 bases short and J 5 bases short, with 15 bases between. In germline, CDR1 is SQVTM, CDR2 ANQGSEA. The CDR3 has 13 amino acids. The CDR3 here is CSVVRGGLDEQYF. In DNA, the CDR3 is TGCAGCGTTGTTAGAGGGGGGCTCGACGAGCAGTACTTC.

V is TRBV2 and J is TRBJ1-5; 9 bases fit TRBD1. CDR1 SNHLY and CDR2 FYNNEI come from the germline V gene. This CDR3 is built from 16 residues. V lost 6 bases to trimming and J lost 0 bases; unmatched junction nucleotides: 6. In nucleotides, the CDR3 is TGTGCCAGCAGGATGGACAGGGGCGTTAGCAATCAGCCCCAGCATTTT. Encoded protein: CASRMDRGVSNQPQHF.

This sequence joins TRBV11-2 and TRBJ2-1; 7 bases fit TRBD1. Germline values: CDR1 SGHAT, CDR2 FQNNGV. CDR3 length equals 15 residues. J was trimmed by 0 bases and V by 3 bases; bases with no gene match: 2. Here the CDR3 reads CASSLTGSSYNEQFF. CDR3 nucleotides: TGTGCCAGCAGCTTGACAGGGAGCTCCTACAATGAGCAGTTCTTC.

The J gene is TRBJ1-1, the V gene TRBV4-3; possibly TRBD1 for D (5 bases). Deletions cut 4 bases from V and 0 bases from J, with 15 bases between. The CDR3 has 16 residues. The V gene's germline CDR1 is LGHNA and CDR2 YSLEER. The CDR3: CASSPGGGRVNTEAFF. As DNA, the CDR3 is TGCGCCAGCAGCCCCGGGGGGGGACGGGTGAACACTGAAGCTTTCTTT.

The chain has TRBV7-2 and TRBJ2-7, with 10 bases lining up with TRBD1. This CDR3 comprises 14 residues. V lost 5 bases to trimming and J lost 6 bases; unmatched junction nucleotides: 7. Germline CDR1 SGHTA, CDR2 FQGNSA. CDR3 DNA: TGTGCCAGCAGCGGACAGGGGGGTCCCAGCGAGCAGTACTTC. This codes for CASSGQGGPSEQYF.

The table lists this clone with a count of one. V is TRBV23-1 and J is TRBJ2-1, with TRBD1 identical over 11 bases. TRBV23-1 is placed among ORFs of uncertain function. The junction had 10 bases not matched to a gene; V was cut back by 4 bases and J by 5 bases. The CDR3 extends over 17 amino acids. CDR3 nucleotides: TGCGCCAGCAGTCCGAAGGACAGGGGGCGATTTAACAATGAGCAGTTCTTC. It translates to CASSPKDRGRFNNEQFF.

The V and J genes are TRBV29-1 and TRBJ2-7, with D possibly matching TRBD2 (7 bases). Germline V gene sequence: CDR1 SQVTM, CDR2 ANQGSEA. This CDR3 region has 11 residues. With 5 bases removed from V and 7 bases from J, the gap between germline ends came to 12 bases. CDR3 sequence (DNA): TGCAGCGTTTACGGGGGGCGTGAGCAGTACTTC. Its translation is CSVYGGREQYF.

Points on this clone: The sample carries other DNA sequences with the same CDR3. The V call is TRBV4-3, the J call TRBJ1-1, with unresolved D. Deletions cut 5 bases from V and 0 bases from J, with 7 bases between. In germline, CDR1 is LGHNA, CDR2 YSLEER. This CDR3 is built from 13 residues. The CDR3 DNA is TGCGCCAGCAGCAGGGCCCTGAACACTGAAGCTTTCTTT. It is translated as CASSRALNTEAFF.

This clone came up once. For the CDR3, the DNA is TGTGCCATCAGTTCCGGGACAGGGCTTGGCACAGATACGCAGTATTTT. Protein product: CAISSGTGLGTDTQYF. The V gene is TRBV10-3, the J gene TRBJ2-3, with 9 bases aligning to TRBD1. Germline-derived CDR1 and CDR2 are ENHRY and SYGVKD. After removal of 5 bases from V and 1 base from J, the junction contained 7 bases not matched to a gene. The CDR3 has 16 amino acids.

The chain employs TRBV25-1 and TRBJ2-2, with TRBD1 identical over 7 bases. The CDR3 sequence is 14 residues long. Losses at the gene ends were 7 bases for V and 2 bases for J; bases not matched to a gene: 4. CDR1 is MGHDK, CDR2 SYGVNS, per germline. CDR3 DNA: TGTGCCAGCAAGGGGGCCCAAAACACCGGGGAGCTGTTTTTT. It yields the protein CASKGAQNTGELFF.

This clone came up a few times. CDR3 sequence: CASSLGEKEGEKLFF. CDR3 bases: TGCGCCAGCAGCCTGGGGGAAAAGGAGGGCGAAAAACTGTTTTTT. This chain uses TRBV4-3 with TRBJ1-4; D may be TRBD1 (5 bases). CDR1 and CDR2 (germline): LGHNA, YSLEER. V was clipped by 4 bases and J by 8 bases, with 17 bases between them. CDR3 length: 15 amino acids.

This clone has a handful of counts. The V gene is TRBV27, the J gene TRBJ2-2; weak D call: TRBD2 (5 bases). With 5 bases removed from V and 4 bases from J, the gap between germline ends came to 8 bases. CDR3 length: 13 amino acids. Germline CDR1 MNHEY, CDR2 SMNVEV (reference sequence). As DNA, the CDR3 is TGTGCCAGCAGTCCAGGACTCACCGGGGAGCTGTTTTTT. Its protein is CASSPGLTGELFF.

This clone was found a few times. The V call is TRBV11-2, the J call TRBJ1-1; D is undetermined. With 0 bases removed from V and 8 bases from J, the gap between germline ends came to 7 bases. Germline V lookup: CDR1 SGHAT, CDR2 FQNNGV. The CDR3 totals 12 residues. In nucleotides, the CDR3 is TGTGCCAGCAGCTTAGATAAATCCGAAGCTTTCTTT. It encodes CASSLDKSEAFF. The variable domain in full, with the rest retrieved from reference TRBV11-2 and TRBJ1-1, is EAGVAQSPRYKIIEKRQSVAFWCNPISGHATLYWYQQILGQGPKLLIQFQNNGVVDDSQLPKDRFSAERLKGVDSTLKIQPAKLEDSAVYLCASSLDKSEAFFGQGTRLTVV.

The chain carries TRBV20-1 and TRBJ2-1; D tentatively reads TRBD1 or TRBD2 (5 bases each). This CDR3 contains 11 residues. Germline V CDR1 and CDR2: DFQATT, SNEGSKA (reference sequence). V lost 6 bases to trimming and J lost 10 bases, with 13 bases between them. This chain's CDR3 is CSAERGDEQFF. For the CDR3, the DNA is TGCAGTGCCGAACGGGGCGACGAGCAGTTCTTC.